What follows are 21 T cell receptor beta chains derived from one specimen sequenced in a study of spatial heterogeneity in lung cancer (dated by TCRdb to the late 2010s). The protocol used for the library was 5' RACE. The reads were generated on a NextSeq 500. The raw public reads went through TCRdb reprocessing: fastp at Q25, MiXCR clone calling, in-frame beta chains kept. Every entry covers one CDR3 protein and lists the most common genes and DNA from its rows. The sample table shows 23,000 or so distinct CDR3 sequences, and about 7% are seen once. In total, the top ten clones hold roughly an eighth of the sample. The meaning of the sample's time point label: sample taken at primary tumor resection. Sequencing used PBMCs, obtained at surgery. The receptors derive from a male donor with early-stage non-small cell lung cancer.

V is TRBV13 and J is TRBJ2-5; 7 positions match TRBD2. The CDR3 length is 14 residues. CDR1 and CDR2 (germline): PRHDT, FYEKMQ (reference sequence). The V and J ends lost 5 bases and 5 bases, in that order; junction bases with no gene match: 8. The chain's CDR3 is CASSGPGGRETQYF. In DNA, the CDR3 is TGTGCCAGCAGCGGGCCGGGAGGACGGGAGACCCAGTACTTC.

V and J are TRBV20-1 and TRBJ2-3; 7 bases are a match to TRBD2. J was trimmed by 8 bases and V by 5 bases; bases with no gene match: 10. The germline CDR1 and CDR2 sequences are DFQATT and SNEGSKA (reference sequence). The CDR3 totals 13 residues. The CDR3 protein is CSAPGASGVTQYF. Here the CDR3 DNA reads TGCAGTGCTCCTGGGGCTAGCGGAGTTACGCAGTATTTT.

The J gene is TRBJ1-5, the V gene TRBV6-5; the match to TRBD1 covers 7 bases. The CDR3 covers 13 residues. V trimming: 6 bases; J trimming: 8 bases; junction bases outside the gene matches: 7. Germline assignment: CDR1 MNHEY and CDR2 SVGAGI. The CDR3 DNA follows: TGTGCCAGCAGATCCAGGGGGAATGAGCCCCAGCATTTT. Residues: CASRSRGNEPQHF.

This clonotype was picked up many times. The chain has TRBV7-2 and TRBJ2-1; maybe TRBD1 (6 bases). Germline CDR1 SGHTA, CDR2 FQGNSA. Trimming removed 6 bases at V and 5 bases at J, with 14 bases between. This CDR3 comprises 14 residues. CDR3 residues: CASSDRSSHNEQFF. The CDR3 nucleotides are TGTGCCAGCAGTGACAGGAGTTCCCACAATGAGCAGTTCTTC. Full variable domain (missing parts from reference TRBV7-2 and TRBJ2-1): GAGVSQSPSNKVTEKGKDVELRCDPISGHTALYWYRQSLGQGLEFLIYFQGNSAPDKSGLPSDRFSAERTGGSVSTLTIQRTQQEDSAVYLCASSDRSSHNEQFFGPGTRLTVL.

Sample share makes this clonotype medium-sized (0.01 to 0.1%). V is TRBV20-1 and J is TRBJ1-5, with TRBD1 identical over 10 bases. The CDR3 runs to 17 residues. CDR1 is DFQATT and CDR2 is SNEGSKA in the germline V gene (reference sequence). V dropped 1 base and J dropped 5; count of bases not matched to a gene: 11. The CDR3 loop reads CSARGLRDRGAHQPQHF. In nucleotides, the CDR3 is TGCAGTGCTAGAGGTCTCCGGGACAGGGGAGCTCATCAGCCCCAGCATTTT.

The chain couples TRBV20-1 to TRBJ2-3, with 12 bases matching TRBD1. Germline V CDR1 and CDR2: DFQATT, SNEGSKA (reference sequence). The CDR3 totals 16 residues. J gave up 4 bases and V 5 bases, and 10 bases lay outside the gene matches. CDR3 DNA sequence: TGCAGTGCTCACTTACGGGACAGGGGGCCTCCAGATACGCAGTATTTT. Its protein is CSAHLRDRGPPDTQYF.

This clonotype has just a few counts. The chain carries TRBV4-1 and TRBJ2-5; tentative D call: TRBD1 (7 bases). CDR3 size: 16 residues. V lost 4 bases and J lost 2, with 17 bases in between. Germline CDR1 MGHRA, CDR2 YSYEKL. The CDR3 here is CASSRFQAGGQETQYF. The CDR3, as DNA: TGCGCCAGCAGCCGTTTCCAGGCAGGGGGGCAAGAGACCCAGTACTTC.

The chain has TRBV5-1 and TRBJ2-6; 10 nucleotides line up with TRBD1. The germline CDR1 and CDR2 sequences are SGHRS and YFSETQ. The V and J ends lost 2 bases and 2 bases, in that order; junction bases with no gene match: 7. The CDR3 sequence is 18 residues long. The CDR3 loop is CASSFRPGTGAGANVLTF. As DNA, the CDR3 is TGCGCCAGCAGCTTCCGTCCCGGGACAGGGGCTGGGGCCAACGTCCTGACTTTC.

V gene TRBV6-6 combines with J gene TRBJ2-1, with 8 positions matching TRBD1. Germline CDR1 MNHNY, CDR2 SVGAGI (reference sequence). After removal of 7 bases from V and 3 bases from J, the junction contained 5 bases not matched to a gene. The CDR3 loop spans 14 amino acids. CDR3 nucleotides: TGTGCCAGCACCGTCACAGGGGGCTACAATGAGCAGTTCTTC. Its protein product is CASTVTGGYNEQFF.

This clonotype was counted at least ten times. The chain couples TRBV27 to TRBJ2-3; a weak D match, TRBD2 (6 bases). The CDR3 is 14 residues long. From germline, CDR1 is MNHEY and CDR2 SMNVEV (reference sequence). With 3 bases removed from V and 4 bases from J, the gap between germline ends came to 11 bases. The DNA of the CDR3 is TGTGCCAGCAGTTTCGAACTAGCAGCAGATACGCAGTATTTT. It translates to CASSFELAADTQYF.

This clonotype was observed a few times. The chain has TRBV18 and TRBJ2-7; possible D gene TRBD1, 6 bases. CDR1 KGHSH and CDR2 LQKENI come from the germline V gene. There are 13 residues in the CDR3. V was trimmed by 2 bases and J by 5 bases, leaving 10 bases between them. The CDR3 sequence: CASSPIGTNEQYF. The CDR3 DNA reads as TGTGCCAGCTCACCAATCGGGACAAACGAGCAGTACTTC.

In its sample, this clonotype was seen a few times. The gene calls are TRBV5-1 and TRBJ1-1; 8 nucleotides align to TRBD1. Per germline, CDR1 SGHRS and CDR2 YFSETQ. V dropped 1 base and J dropped 1; count of bases not matched to a gene: 9. This CDR3 is built from 17 residues. CDR3 nucleotides: TGCGCCAGCAGCTTGATCTCGGCAGGGGGCCGGAACACTGAAGCTTTCTTT. Translating gives CASSLISAGGRNTEAFF.

The V call is TRBV11-2, the J call TRBJ2-3; 7 nucleotides line up with TRBD2. There are 15 residues in the CDR3. The germline V gene has CDR1 SGHAT and CDR2 FQNNGV. V lost 3 bases and J lost 6; bases outside the gene matches: 9. The chain's CDR3 is CASSLGLPVRDTQYF. CDR3 DNA: TGTGCCAGCAGCTTGGGACTACCCGTAAGGGATACGCAGTATTTT. The variable domain in full, completed from reference TRBV11-2 and TRBJ2-3, reads EAGVAQSPRYKIIEKRQSVAFWCNPISGHATLYWYQQILGQGPKLLIQFQNNGVVDDSQLPKDRFSAERLKGVDSTLKIQPAKLEDSAVYLCASSLGLPVRDTQYFGPGTRLTVL.

This clonotype was seen many times. This chain uses TRBV7-2 with TRBJ1-3, with D unclear. Germline CDR1 SGHTA, CDR2 FQGNSA. Trimming left V 0 bases short and J 0 bases short, with 6 bases between. There are 15 residues in the CDR3. The CDR3: CASSLAGSSGNTIYF. The CDR3 DNA is TGTGCCAGCAGCTTAGCGGGTAGCTCTGGAAACACCATATATTTT.

Ten or more counts support this clonotype. The rearrangement joins TRBV7-9 to TRBJ2-2; D unresolved. This CDR3 has 15 residues. The germline V gene encodes CDR1 SEHNR and CDR2 FQNEAQ (reference sequence). Trimming cost V 3 bases and J 0 bases, with 8 bases left between them. Here the CDR3 DNA reads TGTGCCAGCAGCTTCATCCTAGCGAACACCGGGGAGCTGTTTTTT. It encodes CASSFILANTGELFF.

This clonotype was seen many times. The CDR3 loop reads CASKWVTDTQYF. In DNA form, the CDR3 reads TGTGCCAGCAAATGGGTCACAGATACGCAGTATTTT. The chain joins TRBV6-1 to TRBJ2-3; D remains unclear. The CDR3 runs to 12 residues. Trimming shortened V by 7 bases and J by 2 bases, and 7 bases separated the two germline ends. Germline V lookup: CDR1 MNHNS, CDR2 SASEGT.

In this sample, this clonotype is medium-sized. This chain links TRBV10-3 with TRBJ2-5; the D is unclear. This CDR3 has 11 amino acids. V dropped 8 bases and J dropped 4 bases, with 8 bases sitting between them. Per germline, CDR1 ENHRY and CDR2 SYGVKD. The CDR3 here is CAIGDIETQYF. In DNA, the CDR3 is TGTGCCATCGGAGACATAGAGACCCAGTACTTC.

This clonotype was picked up many times. The chain combines TRBV11-2 with TRBJ2-2; weak D call: TRBD2 (5 bases). CDR1 is SGHAT, CDR2 FQNNGV, per germline. CDR3 length: 14 amino acids. Trimming shortened V by 2 bases and J by 9 bases, and 13 bases separated the two germline ends. The DNA of the CDR3 is TGTGCCAGCAGCTTACCAGGACTTTACCGGGAGCTGTTTTTT. It translates to CASSLPGLYRELFF.

The sample holds a few counts of this clonotype. This chain connects TRBV7-7 to TRBJ2-7; D may correspond to TRBD1 or TRBD2 (5 bases each). V lost 4 bases, J lost 6 bases, and 13 bases lay in between. Per germline, CDR1 SSHAT and CDR2 FNYEAQ (reference sequence). The CDR3 is 13 residues long. The CDR3 is CASSSGDGFEQYF. The DNA of the CDR3 is TGTGCCAGCAGCTCCGGGGACGGGTTCGAGCAGTACTTC.

This clonotype qualifies as medium-sized. The chain is built from TRBV12-3 or TRBV12-4 and TRBJ2-6, with D hard to call. The V end was cut by 10 bases, the J end by 2 bases, with 6 bases between. The CDR3 consists of 12 residues. The CDR3 sequence: CAIRAGANVLTF. The DNA for the CDR3 is TGTGCCATAAGGGCTGGGGCCAACGTCCTGACTTTC.

The chain carries TRBV11-2 and TRBJ2-1; tentative D call: TRBD1 (5 bases). Trimming removed 0 bases at V and 2 bases at J, with 8 bases between. The CDR3 totals 15 residues. Germline assignment: CDR1 SGHAT and CDR2 FQNNGV. CDR3 sequence reads: CASSLERQTYNEQFF. The CDR3 coding sequence is TGTGCCAGCAGCTTAGAGAGACAGACCTACAATGAGCAGTTCTTC.